This TCR beta chain derives from a study of cytomegalovirus exposure and HLA in healthy donors. When sampled, the donors appeared nominally healthy, though they likely had unrecorded immune exposures. Overall study results and limits: V segments that were indistinguishable, TRBV6-2 and TRBV6-3 among them, were omitted from analysis.

This clone has just a few counts. Its antigen is still unknown. The CDR3 runs 18 residues. Germline V CDR1 and CDR2: SGHRS, YFSETQ. Losses at the gene ends were 3 bases for V and 8 bases for J; bases not matched to a gene: 12. PCR used 60 Vbeta primers and 13 Jbeta primers. TCRdb keeps only in-frame clones here, not all; method: immunoSEQ multiplex PCR. Of some 200,000 clones listed, about 83% are singletons. This rearrangement joins TRBV5-1 to TRBJ2-1; 15 nucleotides agree with TRBD2. The material sequenced was PBMCs. This clonotype was sampled from a female donor in good health and CMV-seronegative. CDR3 protein: CASSWGRTSGGALDEQFF. As DNA, the CDR3 is TGCGCCAGCAGCTGGGGCCGGACTAGCGGGGGGGCCTTGGATGAGCAGTTCTTC.